The 20 T cell receptor beta chains reported below all come from one sample, sequenced in a study of graft-versus-host responses after intestinal transplantation. What these receptors recognize is not known. Sequencing was performed with immunoSEQ multiplex PCR; in TCRdb, only in-frame clones are kept and a portion is missing. The sample holds 85,000 to 100,000 clones, around 93% seen once. The sequencing used unstimulated CD8+ T cells sorted from spleen or lymph node cells, collected before transplant. The receptors here all came from a human donor who was the organ donor for an intestinal transplant.

This CDR3 reads CASSPEGTSGGKETQYF. For the CDR3, the DNA is TGTGCCAGCAGCCCAGAAGGGACTAGCGGGGGGAAAGAGACCCAGTACTTC. The genes are TRBV7-9 and TRBJ2-5; 15 bases map to TRBD2. Per germline, CDR1 SEHNR and CDR2 FQNEAQ (reference sequence). J lost 3 bases, V lost 5 bases, and 7 bases had no gene match. The CDR3 has 17 amino acids.

The gene calls are TRBV6-1 and TRBJ1-1, with D tentatively TRBD1 (6 bases). The V gene lost 5 bases and the J gene lost 3 bases, with 16 bases spanning the gap. The CDR3 consists of 15 residues. CDR1 and CDR2 (germline): MNHNS, SASEGT. CDR3: CASSLTGLEDTEAFF. The CDR3 nucleotides are TGTGCCAGCAGTTTAACAGGGCTTGAGGACACTGAAGCTTTCTTT.

As concerns this clone: One junction end does not reproduce the germline sequence, and a read error may be involved. The DNA for the CDR3 is TGTGCCAGCAGTTCCCCCGGGACTAGCGGGGCCCTCTTC. Amino acid sequence: CASSSPGTSGALF. The gene calls are TRBV6-5 and TRBJ2-7, with TRBD2 matching 13 bases. This CDR3 is built from 13 residues. Looked up from germline, CDR1 is MNHEY and CDR2 is SVGAGI.

This clone came up once. The chain employs TRBV13 and TRBJ1-1; tentatively, D is TRBD1 (5 bases). Germline CDR1 and CDR2: PRHDT and FYEKMQ (reference sequence). V dropped 5 bases and J dropped 6 bases, with 10 bases sitting between them. This CDR3 region has 12 residues. The CDR3 DNA sequence: TGTGCCAGCAGCCCGGGAGGGGCTGAAGCTTTCTTT. As protein: CASSPGGAEAFF.

The rearrangement links TRBV7-8 to TRBJ2-1; perhaps TRBD2 as D (6 bases). Germline CDR1 SGHVS, CDR2 FQNEAQ. The CDR3 spans 13 residues. The germline V and J ends were trimmed by 1 base and 13 bases, with 14 bases remaining between them. This CDR3 is CASSLEIRGRQFF. The CDR3 DNA reads TGTGCCAGCAGCTTAGAGATCCGGGGGAGACAGTTCTTC.

This clone was recorded once. The chain recombines TRBV11-2 with TRBJ2-5, with 9 nucleotides matching TRBD2. The CDR3 consists of 15 residues. The germline CDR1 and CDR2 sequences are SGHAT and FQNNGV. V trimming: 3 bases; J trimming: 5 bases; junction bases outside the gene matches: 7. The chain's CDR3 is CASSFSSGEGETQYF. Written as DNA, the CDR3 is TGTGCCAGCAGCTTTTCTAGCGGGGAGGGGGAGACCCAGTACTTC.

A single count supports this clone. J is TRBJ2-3 and V is TRBV5-6; D unresolved. V dropped 0 bases and J dropped 1 base, with 15 bases sitting between them. The CDR3 is made up of 17 amino acids. Germline V lookup: CDR1 SGHDT, CDR2 YYEEEE. CDR3 region: CASSLAFPRWGTDTQYF. The DNA of the CDR3 is TGTGCCAGCAGCTTGGCCTTTCCCAGGTGGGGCACAGATACGCAGTATTTT.

The CDR3 coding sequence is TGTGCCACCAGCGGATACAGGGGATCAAACATTCAGTACTTC. Its protein is CATSGYRGSNIQYF. This chain connects TRBV15 to TRBJ2-4, with 7 nucleotides matching TRBD1. The CDR3 length is 14 residues. Germline CDR1 reads LNHNV; CDR2 reads YYDKDF (reference sequence). V gave up 5 bases and J gave up 6 bases; unmatched junction bases: 7.

The V and J genes are TRBV9 and TRBJ2-5; 8 nucleotides match TRBD2. J gave up 2 bases and V 3 bases, and 6 bases lay outside the gene matches. CDR1 and CDR2 from the germline V gene are SGDLS and YYNGEE. The CDR3 is 15 residues long. CDR3 bases: TGTGCCAGCAGCGCTACTAGCGGTTCACAAGAGACCCAGTACTTC. Its protein product is CASSATSGSQETQYF.

The chain couples TRBV7-9 to TRBJ1-1; D is ambiguous. V lost 2 bases to trimming and J lost 2 bases, with 3 bases between them. Germline loops: CDR1 SEHNR, CDR2 FQNEAQ (reference sequence). This CDR3 is built from 12 residues. The CDR3 protein is CASSLHNTEAFF. The CDR3 nucleotides read TGTGCCAGCAGCTTACATAACACTGAAGCTTTCTTT.

V is TRBV5-1 and J is TRBJ2-5; 8 positions match TRBD1. This CDR3 region has 14 residues. Germline V gene sequence: CDR1 SGHRS, CDR2 YFSETQ. J was trimmed by 5 bases and V by 4 bases; bases with no gene match: 7. The CDR3 protein is CASSGWTGHETQYF. For the CDR3, the DNA is TGCGCCAGCAGCGGATGGACAGGGCATGAGACCCAGTACTTC.

This rearrangement joins TRBV28 to TRBJ2-7; D is perhaps TRBD1 (12 bases). Germline V gene data show CDR1 as MDHEN and CDR2 as SYDVKM. The CDR3 is 18 amino acids. The V and J ends lost 3 bases and 3 bases respectively, with 24 bases between them. CDR3 loop: CASSFWDRGLAGGYEQYF. The CDR3 region has the DNA TGTGCCAGCAGTTTTTGGGACAGGGGGCTAGCGGGAGGCTACGAGCAGTACTTC.

The genes are TRBV9 and TRBJ2-3, with 11 bases matching TRBD2. Germline values: CDR1 SGDLS, CDR2 YYNGEE. Trimming took 3 bases from V and 1 from J; bases not matched to a gene: 7. This CDR3 contains 17 residues. The CDR3 here is CASSEPGTSGGTDTQYF. Here the CDR3 DNA reads TGTGCCAGCAGCGAGCCAGGGACTAGCGGTGGCACAGATACGCAGTATTTT.

The CDR3 loop is CASLSGSYNEQFF. The CDR3 region has the DNA TGCGCCAGCTTATCAGGTTCCTACAATGAGCAGTTCTTC. V gene TRBV10-2 combines with J gene TRBJ2-1; no definite D call. Trimming took 8 bases from V and 1 from J, leaving 9 bases between them. The germline gives CDR1 WSHSY, CDR2 SAAADI. The CDR3 has 13 residues.

The V call is TRBV11-2, the J call TRBJ1-3; 9 nucleotides align to TRBD1. J was trimmed by 0 bases and V by 2 bases; bases with no gene match: 8. The germline V gene has CDR1 SGHAT and CDR2 FQNNGV. The CDR3 is made up of 18 amino acids. The CDR3, as DNA: TGTGCCAGCAGCTTACCGGGGACAGGGTATAGCTCTGGAAACACCATATATTTT. It yields the protein CASSLPGTGYSSGNTIYF. Variable domain in full (rest from reference TRBV11-2 and TRBJ1-3): EAGVAQSPRYKIIEKRQSVAFWCNPISGHATLYWYQQILGQGPKLLIQFQNNGVVDDSQLPKDRFSAERLKGVDSTLKIQPAKLEDSAVYLCASSLPGTGYSSGNTIYFGEGSWLTVV.

V usage is TRBV6-5 and J usage is TRBJ1-1; 8 bases match TRBD1. The length of the CDR3 is 15 residues. The germline gives CDR1 MNHEY, CDR2 SVGAGI. Trimming at V came to 0 bases and at J to 3 bases, leaving 3 bases not matched to a gene. This CDR3 is CASSYSTGGHTEAFF. The CDR3 region has the DNA TGTGCCAGCAGTTACTCTACAGGGGGTCACACTGAAGCTTTCTTT.

The chain employs TRBV5-1 and TRBJ2-1; D possibly corresponds to TRBD1 (5 bases). The V end was cut by 4 bases, the J end by 8 bases, with 19 bases between. The CDR3 is made up of 15 amino acids. From germline, CDR1 is SGHRS and CDR2 YFSETQ. The DNA of the CDR3 is TGCGCCAGCAGCCCCTTGGCGACAGAAGGCGATGAGCAGTTCTTC. This translates into CASSPLATEGDEQFF.

Note on this clone: Different DNA sequences within this sample yield the same CDR3. V and J are TRBV5-1 and TRBJ1-4, with 9 nucleotides matching TRBD1. Germline V gene data show CDR1 as SGHRS and CDR2 as YFSETQ. V trimming: 0 bases; J trimming: 0 bases; junction bases outside the gene matches: 0. The CDR3 has 16 amino acids. The CDR3 sequence is CASSLGQGATNEKLFF. In DNA, the CDR3 is TGCGCCAGCAGCTTGGGACAGGGGGCAACTAATGAAAAACTGTTTTTT.

The rearrangement uses TRBV7-9 and TRBJ2-4; D might be TRBD2 (6 bases). CDR1 is SEHNR and CDR2 is FQNEAQ in the germline V gene (reference sequence). V was clipped by 2 bases and J by 1 base, with 18 bases between them. CDR3 length: 18 residues. CDR3 coding DNA: TGTGCCAGCAGCTTATGGGTTGGTGCTCGGGGGGCCAAAAACATTCAGTACTTC. This sequence encodes CASSLWVGARGAKNIQYF.

V gene TRBV10-1 combines with J gene TRBJ2-3; 10 bases fit TRBD2. J lost 2 bases, V lost 5 bases, and 28 bases had no gene match. Germline V gives CDR1 WNHNN, CDR2 SYGVQD (reference sequence). The CDR3 sequence is 23 residues long. The CDR3 nucleotides are TGCGCCAGCAGTCCCTTCGGGAGCGGGGGGGCCTTTGAGGCGTCCATGACCACAGATACGCAGTATTTT. Residues: CASSPFGSGGAFEASMTTDTQYF.